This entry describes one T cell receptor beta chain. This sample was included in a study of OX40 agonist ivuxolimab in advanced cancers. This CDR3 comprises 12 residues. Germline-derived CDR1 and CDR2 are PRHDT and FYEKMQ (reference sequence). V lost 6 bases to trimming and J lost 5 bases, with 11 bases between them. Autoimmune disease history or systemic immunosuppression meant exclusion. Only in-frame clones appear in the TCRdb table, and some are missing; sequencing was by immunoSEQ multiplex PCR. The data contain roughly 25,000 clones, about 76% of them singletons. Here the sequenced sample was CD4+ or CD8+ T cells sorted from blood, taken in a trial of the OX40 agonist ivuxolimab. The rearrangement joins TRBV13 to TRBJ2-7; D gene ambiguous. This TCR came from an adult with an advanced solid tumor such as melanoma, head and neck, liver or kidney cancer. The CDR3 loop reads CASRRTRNEQYF. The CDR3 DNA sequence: TGTGCCAGCAGGCGGACCCGGAACGAGCAGTACTTC.